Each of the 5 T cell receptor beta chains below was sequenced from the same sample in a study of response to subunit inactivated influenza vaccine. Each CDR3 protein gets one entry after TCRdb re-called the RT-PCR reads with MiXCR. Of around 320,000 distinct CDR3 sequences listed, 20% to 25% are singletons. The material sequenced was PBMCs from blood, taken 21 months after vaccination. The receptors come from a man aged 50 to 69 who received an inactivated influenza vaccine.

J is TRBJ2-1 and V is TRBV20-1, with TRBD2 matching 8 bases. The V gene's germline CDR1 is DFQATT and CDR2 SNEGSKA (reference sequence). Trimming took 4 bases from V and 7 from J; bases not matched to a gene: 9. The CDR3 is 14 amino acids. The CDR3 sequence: CSAITVSGINEQFF. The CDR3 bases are TGCAGTGCTATCACTGTTAGCGGGATTAATGAGCAGTTCTTC.

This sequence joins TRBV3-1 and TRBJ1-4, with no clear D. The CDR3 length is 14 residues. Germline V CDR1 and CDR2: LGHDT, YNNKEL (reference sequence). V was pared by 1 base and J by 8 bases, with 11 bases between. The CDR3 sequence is CASSQADYGEKLFF. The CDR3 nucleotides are TGTGCCAGCAGCCAAGCGGATTACGGAGAAAAACTGTTTTTT.

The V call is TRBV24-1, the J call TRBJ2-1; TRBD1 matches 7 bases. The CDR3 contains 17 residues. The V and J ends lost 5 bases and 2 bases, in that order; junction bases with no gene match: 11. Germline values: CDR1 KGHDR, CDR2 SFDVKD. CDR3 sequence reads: CATSVGPSGTAYNEQFF. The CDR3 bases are TGTGCCACCAGTGTGGGTCCCTCCGGGACAGCCTACAATGAGCAGTTCTTC.

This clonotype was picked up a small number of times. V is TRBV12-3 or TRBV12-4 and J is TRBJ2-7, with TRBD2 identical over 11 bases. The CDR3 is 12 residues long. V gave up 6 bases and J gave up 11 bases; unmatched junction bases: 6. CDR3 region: CASSQTSGREYF. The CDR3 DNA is TGTGCCAGCAGCCAAACTAGCGGGAGAGAGTACTTC.

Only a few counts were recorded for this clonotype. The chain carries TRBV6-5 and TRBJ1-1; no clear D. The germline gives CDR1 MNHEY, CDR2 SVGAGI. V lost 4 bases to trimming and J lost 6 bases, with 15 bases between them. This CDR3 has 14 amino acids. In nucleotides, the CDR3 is TGTGCCAGCAGTTTGCGGGTCCTCGGGGCTGAAGCTTTCTTT. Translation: CASSLRVLGAEAFF.